Listed below are T cell receptor beta chains from one sample, sequenced in a study of blood T cell repertoires in COVID-19. Libraries were prepared by immunoSEQ multiplex PCR; TCRdb keeps only in-frame clonotypes and omits some of them. The data hold around 77,000 clones, with about 85% observed a single time. Sequenced sample: peripheral blood. The receptors here all came from an elderly man with acute or convalescent COVID-19. Both conserved end residues are part of each CDR3. A D gene is named only where the DNA matches it firmly. Size values are once, few and many counts, or a class for expanded clones, and some rows have none.

j_call | d_call | clone_size | v_call | cdr3_nt | cdr3_aa
TRBJ2-7 | - | - | TRBV18 | TGTGCCAGCTCACCACTAACGGGACTCACCTACGAGCAGTACTTC | CASSPLTGLTYEQYF
TRBJ2-1 | - | - | TRBV1 | TGCACCAGCAGCCAAGATAGGGCTAGCGGGTATCCTTACAATGAGCAGTTCTTC | CTSSQDRASGYPYNEQFF
TRBJ2-2 | TRBD2 | - | TRBV5-1 | TGCGCCAGCAATGAAGGGCTAGCGGGAGGGCCCCGCGGGGAGCTGTTTTTT | CASNEGLAGGPRGELFF
TRBJ2-3 | - | - | TRBV5-1 | TGCGCCAGCAGCTTTGGGCGGGGCACAGATACGCAGTATTTT | CASSFGRGTDTQYF
TRBJ2-5 | - | - | TRBV3-1/TRBV3-2 | TGTGCCAGCAGCCAAGATACGCGGCGGGAAGAGACCCAGTACTTC | CASSQDTRREETQYF
TRBJ2-3 | TRBD2 | - | TRBV9 | TGTGCCAGCAGCGGCAGACTAGCGGGGAAGGGGATCGGGCAGTATTTT | CASSGRLAGKGIGQYF
TRBJ2-5 | - | - | TRBV7-9 | TGTGCCAGCAGCTTTTGGCTAGGTCCTGAGACCCAGTACTTC | CASSFWLGPETQYF
TRBJ2-3 | TRBD1 | - | TRBV6-6 | TGTGCCAGCAGTGGAGGGACAGGGAAGACAGATACGCAGTATTTT | CASSGGTGKTDTQYF
TRBJ1-2 | TRBD1 | - | TRBV5-1 | TGCGCCAGCAGCTTCCTCCAGACAGGGCAAGGCTATGGCTACACCTTC | CASSFLQTGQGYGYTF
TRBJ2-3 | TRBD2 | once | TRBV29-1 | TGCAGCGAAATCGGACTAGCGGTCACAGATACGCAGTATTTT | CSEIGLAVTDTQYF
TRBJ1-1 | - | - | TRBV29-1 | TGCAGCGGGGACGGGGGGCGTAATGAAGCTTTCTTT | CSGDGGRNEAFF
TRBJ1-5 | - | - | TRBV6-1 | TGTGCCAGCAGTGAGGGCGAGCATCAGCCCCAGCATTTT | CASSEGEHQPQHF
TRBJ2-2 | TRBD2 | - | TRBV7-2 | TGTGCCAGCAGCTTTAGCGGGAGGGACACCGGGGAGCTGTTTTTT | CASSFSGRDTGELFF
TRBJ2-1 | TRBD2 | - | TRBV4-2 | TGTGCCAGCAGCCCCCTCGGAGCGGGAGCTTACAATGAGCAGTTCTTC | CASSPLGAGAYNEQFF
TRBJ2-3 | TRBD2 | - | TRBV5-1 | TGCGCCAGCTACCAACGTAGCGGGGGGTCAACAGATACGCAGTATTTT | CASYQRSGGSTDTQYF
TRBJ2-1 | TRBD1 | - | TRBV6-2/TRBV6-3 | TGTGCCAGCAGCCGGCCGGGACAGGGGGCCAATGAGCAGTTCTTC | CASSRPGQGANEQFF
TRBJ2-1 | TRBD2 | - | TRBV6-2/TRBV6-3 | TGTGCCAGCAGTTATCTTCGACTAGCGGCGGACAATGAGCAGTTCTTC | CASSYLRLAADNEQFF
TRBJ1-2 | - | - | TRBV27 | TGTGCCAGCAAGGTTCTGGCGCGGGACTATGGCTACACCTTC | CASKVLARDYGYTF
TRBJ2-3 | - | - | TRBV19 | TGTGCCAGTAGTATATCTAGGGGAGGAACCAGCGACATCCCAGATACGCAGTATTTT | CASSISRGGTSDIPDTQYF
TRBJ2-2 | TRBD2 | - | TRBV4-1 | TGCGCCAGCAGCCAAGATCGATTAGCGGGATCCACCGGGGAGCTGTTTTTT | CASSQDRLAGSTGELFF
TRBJ2-5 | - | - | TRBV11-1 | TGTGCCAGCAGCTTGGCAGGTTCCTTCCAAGAGACCCAGTACTTC | CASSLAGSFQETQYF
TRBJ2-1 | TRBD2 | - | TRBV5-1 | TGCGCCAGCAGCCCCGAACTAGCGGGGGGGCATCATGAGCAGTTCTTC | CASSPELAGGHHEQFF
TRBJ2-5 | - | once | TRBV30 | TGTGCCTGGAGTGGGCCCGGGTCCGAGACCCAGTACTTC | CAWSGPGSETQYF
TRBJ1-1 | - | few | TRBV6-2/TRBV6-3 | TGTGCCAGCAGTCCCCGGGACAATAGGTTGAACACTGAAGCTTTCTTT | CASSPRDNRLNTEAFF
TRBJ1-2 | - | - | TRBV14 | TGTGCCAGCAGCGTCGTGGGGGGAGGCTATGGCTACACCTTC | CASSVVGGGYGYTF
TRBJ2-3 | TRBD1 | - | TRBV7-2 | TGTGCCAGCAGCCTGACCGGGACAGGGCGCACAGATACGCAGTATTTT | CASSLTGTGRTDTQYF
TRBJ2-3 | TRBD2 | - | TRBV6-2/TRBV6-3 | TGTGCCAGCAGTTACGCGACTAGCGGGAGAGGAAATACGCAGTATTTT | CASSYATSGRGNTQYF
TRBJ2-3 | - | once | TRBV7-2 | TGTGCCAGCAGCGACACGGGACTTGGAGGGGCAGATACGCAGTATTTT | CASSDTGLGGADTQYF
TRBJ2-2 | TRBD2 | - | TRBV9 | TGTGCCAGCAGCGTAGCGCCGGGGGGAAACGGCGGGGAGCTGTTTTTT | CASSVAPGGNGGELFF
TRBJ2-5 | - | - | TRBV3-1/TRBV3-2 | TGTGCCAGCAGCCAACAGGGGTTAAAGACCCAGTACTTC | CASSQQGLKTQYF
TRBJ2-3 | - | - | TRBV20-1 | TGCAGTGCTAGGTCAACAGATACGCAGTATTTT | CSARSTDTQYF
TRBJ2-3 | - | - | TRBV28 | TGTGCCATCACCGGAGCTAACGGGGGCACAGATACGCAGTATTTT | CAITGANGGTDTQYF
TRBJ2-1 | TRBD2 | - | TRBV6-2/TRBV6-3 | TGTGCCAGCAGTACCCGACTAGCCCTTCCCTACAATGAGCAGTTCTTC | CASSTRLALPYNEQFF
TRBJ2-5 | - | - | TRBV4-2 | TGTGCCAGCAGCCAAGAAGGTGTCAGGGGGGTCCAAGAGACCCAGTACTTC | CASSQEGVRGVQETQYF
TRBJ2-5 | - | - | TRBV2 | TGTGCCAGCAGTCTGGACGGGGGAAGAGAGACCCAGTACTTC | CASSLDGGRETQYF
TRBJ2-1 | - | - | TRBV28 | TGTGCCAGCAGTTTGGGCCCCGGGGAGGTGGGTTACAATGAGCAGTTCTTC | CASSLGPGEVGYNEQFF
TRBJ2-5 | TRBD2 | - | TRBV9 | TGTGCCAGCAGCCCCGGGGGGGTGGCAGGAGAAATAGCGGCCCAGTACTTC | CASSPGGVAGEIAAQYF
TRBJ2-3 | - | - | TRBV11-2 | TGTGCCAGCAGCCCGGAGGGACTCACAGATACGCAGTATTTT | CASSPEGLTDTQYF
TRBJ2-1 | TRBD2 | - | TRBV18 | TGTGCCAGCTCACCAGGGAGGGACCTCTACAATGAGCAGTTCTTC | CASSPGRDLYNEQFF
TRBJ2-1 | - | - | TRBV28 | TGTGCCAGCAGTTTCGCGGTGACCCTCAATGAGCAGTTCTTC | CASSFAVTLNEQFF
TRBJ2-1 | TRBD1 | - | TRBV19 | TGTGCCAGTAGTCCCCGACAGGGACCCAATGAGCAGTTCTTC | CASSPRQGPNEQFF
TRBJ2-5 | TRBD2 | - | TRBV13 | TGTGCCAGCAGCTTAGGCTGGACTAGCGCCGGGGAGACCCAGTACTTC | CASSLGWTSAGETQYF
TRBJ2-1 | - | - | TRBV7-8 | TGTGCCAGCAGCCCGAGGGTGTCCCTCTACAATGAGCAGTTCTTC | CASSPRVSLYNEQFF
TRBJ2-2 | TRBD1 | - | TRBV23-1 | TGCGCCAGCAGTCAGCTCGCCGCAGGGGGATGGGCCGGGGAGCTGCTTTTT | CASSQLAAGGWAGELLF
TRBJ2-3 | TRBD1 | - | TRBV5-1 | TGCGCCAGCAGCTTGATTGGGACAGGGGGGCCAGATACGCAGTATTTT | CASSLIGTGGPDTQYF
TRBJ1-2 | TRBD1 | - | TRBV28 | TGTGCCAGCAGTCGCACCCTCCGGGACAGGGTGACCAACTATGATGGCTACACCTTC | CASSRTLRDRVTNYDGYTF
TRBJ2-5 | TRBD1 | - | TRBV5-4 | TGTGCCAGCAGCTTGGAGCAGGGGGCTTGGGAGACCCAGTACTTC | CASSLEQGAWETQYF